Below, 20 T cell receptor beta chains from the same sample are listed, as sequenced in a study of identical twins listed by TCRdb under 2016. Library creation used 5' RACE. Sequencing was carried out with an Illumina HiSeq 2000. TCRdb reprocessing: public reads trimmed at Q25 with fastp, clones called with MiXCR, in-frame beta chains kept. One record per CDR3 amino acid sequence lists the most common genes and DNA. Here the sample has 200,000 to 250,000 distinct CDR3 sequences; roughly 7.5% occur a single time. The top ten hold 1.9% of the sample. These data also formed part of another study, on yellow fever vaccine responses in identical twins.

Sequenced sample: memory (CD45RO+) T cells sorted from blood. In the paper's terms, the cell subset or site label means: CD45RO+ enriched T cells. Receptors originate from a woman aged 18-29 years in good health.

This clonotype was seen at least ten times. CDR3 amino acids: CSVGGGANYGYTF. The DNA of the CDR3 is TGCAGCGTTGGTGGGGGCGCTAACTATGGCTACACCTTC. The rearrangement uses TRBV29-1 and TRBJ1-2; a weak D match, TRBD1 (6 bases). The CDR3 consists of 13 residues. V was pared by 4 bases and J by 0 bases, with 9 bases between. CDR1 SQVTM and CDR2 ANQGSEA come from the germline V gene.

This clonotype was seen only a few times. The V call is TRBV12-3 or TRBV12-4, the J call TRBJ1-2; D uncertain. V gave up 3 bases and J gave up 3 bases, with 8 bases separating them. This CDR3 is 13 amino acids long. The CDR3 loop is CASSFSADYGYTF. The CDR3 DNA follows: TGTGCCAGCAGTTTTTCGGCAGACTATGGCTACACCTTC.

This clonotype was seen only a few times. This chain connects TRBV6-5 to TRBJ1-4, with no clear D. V lost 4 bases, J lost 0 bases, and 9 bases lay in between. CDR1 is MNHEY and CDR2 is SVGAGI in the germline V gene. The CDR3 has 15 residues. The CDR3 region is CASSFHSSTNEKLFF. CDR3 DNA: TGTGCCAGCAGTTTCCACAGTTCAACTAATGAAAAACTGTTTTTT.

This clonotype was found a few times. The V call is TRBV18, the J call TRBJ1-1; 7 positions match TRBD1. The CDR3 length is 14 residues. CDR1 and CDR2 from the germline V gene are KGHSH and LQKENI. V lost 6 bases and J lost 5; bases outside the gene matches: 9. CDR3 loop: CASSKNRGETEAFF. For the CDR3, the DNA is TGTGCCAGCTCGAAAAACAGGGGAGAAACTGAAGCTTTCTTT.

There are many counts of this clonotype. The chain carries TRBV6-5 and TRBJ2-2; D is unresolved. Trimming removed 0 bases at V and 7 bases at J, with 9 bases between. This CDR3 has 14 residues. Germline loops: CDR1 MNHEY, CDR2 SVGAGI. The CDR3 sequence is CASSYSWGIGELFF. CDR3 nucleotides: TGTGCCAGCAGTTACTCTTGGGGTATCGGGGAGCTGTTTTTT.

This clonotype showed up just a few times. V gene TRBV6-1 combines with J gene TRBJ2-1; TRBD2 agrees at 8 bases. Germline-derived CDR1 and CDR2 are MNHNS and SASEGT. J lost 8 bases, V lost 5 bases, and 14 bases had no gene match. The CDR3 is 16 residues long. CDR3 nucleotides: TGTGCCAGCAGTCCAAACCGGGGGGGGGGCTATGATGAGCAGTTCTTC. Translating it yields CASSPNRGGGYDEQFF.

The sample holds a few counts of this clonotype. This chain joins TRBV7-2 and TRBJ1-4; D is uncertain. The germline V gene has CDR1 SGHTA and CDR2 FQGNSA. The germline V and J ends were trimmed by 5 bases and 0 bases, with 16 bases remaining between them. The CDR3 has 17 residues. CDR3 amino acids: CASSLRGPAATNEKLFF. The CDR3 coding sequence is TGTGCCAGCAGCCTAAGAGGCCCAGCTGCAACTAATGAAAAACTGTTTTTT.

The rearrangement joins TRBV9 to TRBJ2-7, with TRBD2 matching 9 bases. The CDR3 runs 14 residues. Trimming at V came to 4 bases and at J to 5 bases, leaving 7 bases not matched to a gene. Germline CDR1 SGDLS, CDR2 YYNGEE. CDR3 coding DNA: TGTGCCAGCAGCCCGCGGGGGGGCGAGAACGAGCAGTACTTC. It specifies CASSPRGGENEQYF.

This clonotype was seen many times. The J gene is TRBJ2-7, the V gene TRBV5-1; a possible D gene is TRBD1 (6 bases). The CDR3 is made up of 14 amino acids. Trimming left V 4 bases short and J 4 bases short, with 15 bases between. CDR1 and CDR2 from the germline V gene are SGHRS and YFSETQ. The CDR3 loop reads CASSKDRPEYEQYF. The DNA for the CDR3 is TGCGCCAGCAGCAAGGACAGACCAGAGTACGAGCAGTACTTC.

The chain couples TRBV28 to TRBJ2-3; no reliable D call. Trimming left V 6 bases short and J 4 bases short, with 17 bases between. The length of the CDR3 is 15 residues. Looked up from germline, CDR1 is MDHEN and CDR2 is SYDVKM. This CDR3 reads CASSRAAPFADTQYF. CDR3 nucleotides: TGTGCCAGCAGCCGGGCGGCCCCTTTCGCAGATACGCAGTATTTT. Full variable domain (outside the CDR3, taken from reference TRBV28 and TRBJ2-3): DVKVTQSSRYLVKRTGEKVFLECVQDMDHENMFWYRQDPGLGLRLIYFSYDVKMKEKGDIPEGYSVSREKKERFSLILESASTNQTSMYLCASSRAAPFADTQYFGPGTRLTVL.

This clonotype was found a few times. The chain couples TRBV12-3 or TRBV12-4 to TRBJ2-5; 14 nucleotides line up with TRBD2. Losses at the gene ends were 4 bases for V and 4 bases for J; bases not matched to a gene: 11. This CDR3 is 18 amino acids long. DNA for the CDR3: TGTGCCAGCAGTTCTATCGGGACTAGCGGGAGTGGGGCAGAGACCCAGTACTTC. Translation: CASSSIGTSGSGAETQYF.

This clonotype has ten or more counts. The junction differs from germline at one of its ends, possibly a read error. The chain combines TRBV5-1 with TRBJ1-5, with 9 bases matching TRBD1. The germline gives CDR1 SGHRS, CDR2 YFSETQ. This CDR3 region has 14 residues. The CDR3 is CASSLGTGNQPQHF. As DNA, the CDR3 is TGTGCCAGCAGTCTCGGGACAGGGAATCAGCCCCAGCATTTT.

This clonotype was detected only a few times. The chain recombines TRBV27 with TRBJ2-6; D is perhaps TRBD2 (5 bases). The CDR3 runs 13 residues. With 6 bases removed from V and 8 bases from J, the gap between germline ends came to 11 bases. The V gene's germline CDR1 is MNHEY and CDR2 SMNVEV (reference sequence). The DNA for the CDR3 is TGTGCCAGCAGCTCAACCGGGACCAACGTCCTGACTTTC. Amino acids: CASSSTGTNVLTF. Complete variable domain (other parts from reference TRBV27 and TRBJ2-6): EAQVTQNPRYLITVTGKKLTVTCSQNMNHEYMSWYRQDPGLGLRQIYYSMNVEVTDKGDVPEGYKVSRKEKRNFPLILESPSPNQTSLYFCASSSTGTNVLTFGAGSRLTVL.

In its sample, this clonotype was seen many times. The rearrangement links TRBV6-1 to TRBJ2-5; 8 positions agree with TRBD2. This CDR3 has 14 amino acids. Germline V gives CDR1 MNHNS, CDR2 SASEGT. V shed 6 bases, J shed 5 bases, and the junction held 8 bases outside the gene matches. The chain's CDR3 is CASRDRGGDETQYF. The DNA for the CDR3 is TGTGCCAGCAGGGACCGGGGGGGCGATGAGACCCAGTACTTC.

This chain uses TRBV4-1 with TRBJ1-2, with D tentatively TRBD1 (5 bases). With 3 bases removed from V and 0 bases from J, the gap between germline ends came to 8 bases. CDR3 length equals 14 residues. The germline CDR1 and CDR2 sequences are MGHRA and YSYEKL. In nucleotides, the CDR3 is TGCGCCAGCAGCCAGGGACCGACTAACTATGGCTACACCTTC. This translates into CASSQGPTNYGYTF.

Many counts were recorded for this clonotype. V is TRBV5-6 and J is TRBJ1-6, with D hard to call. There are 12 residues in the CDR3. Germline lookup yields CDR1 SGHDT and CDR2 YYEEEE. V was cut by 0 bases and J by 13 bases, with 8 bases left in between. The CDR3 sequence: CASSLVRGPLHF. CDR3 sequence (DNA): TGTGCCAGCAGCTTGGTCCGGGGTCCCCTCCACTTT.

This clonotype was counted many times. The chain uses TRBV5-1 and TRBJ2-2; D gene uncertain. Trimming left V 3 bases short and J 6 bases short, with 15 bases between. The CDR3 contains 15 residues. CDR1 SGHRS and CDR2 YFSETQ come from the germline V gene. The CDR3 bases are TGCGCCAGCAGCTCACTGACCGGGCATCCCGGGGAGCTGTTTTTT. Amino acid sequence: CASSSLTGHPGELFF.

This clonotype was counted at least ten times. The chain recombines TRBV4-2 with TRBJ1-1; 7 bases agree with TRBD1. The ends lost 0 bases at V and 0 bases at J; junction bases unmatched: 7. The CDR3 covers 17 residues. The V gene's germline CDR1 is LGHNA and CDR2 YNFKEQ. The CDR3 DNA reads as TGTGCCAGCAGCCAAGATGCGGCAGGGGGATTGAACACTGAAGCTTTCTTT. This sequence encodes CASSQDAAGGLNTEAFF.

This clonotype came up a few times. The chain combines TRBV28 with TRBJ2-3; no clear D. CDR1 and CDR2 from the germline V gene are MDHEN and SYDVKM. This CDR3 has 11 residues. V dropped 5 bases and J dropped 9 bases, with 9 bases sitting between them. As DNA, the CDR3 is TGTGCCAGCAGTGAAGAGGTCACGCAGTATTTT. Protein product: CASSEEVTQYF.

This clonotype was counted at least ten times. The rearrangement joins TRBV5-1 to TRBJ1-1; D possibly corresponds to TRBD1 (5 bases). V gave up 0 bases and J gave up 2 bases, with 8 bases separating them. CDR3 size: 14 residues. Germline assignment: CDR1 SGHRS and CDR2 YFSETQ. The CDR3 loop reads CASSLEGVNTEAFF. CDR3 coding DNA: TGCGCCAGCAGCTTGGAAGGGGTAAACACTGAAGCTTTCTTT.